The present entry profiles one TCR beta chain with its context. Its antigen remains unidentified. The data stem from a study of OX40 agonist ivuxolimab in advanced cancers. For the study at large: Ivuxolimab, an antibody that agonizes OX40 (CD134), was administered to the patients. Three patients showed partial responses: one hepatocellular carcinoma and two cutaneous melanoma cases.

V dropped 6 bases and J dropped 0; count of bases not matched to a gene: 14. The CDR3 is 18 residues long. CDR1 and CDR2 (germline): SGHDT, YYEEEE. General study points: Not determined was the antigen specificity of the expanded peripheral T cells.

Generated by immunoSEQ multiplex PCR, the TCRdb table keeps only in-frame clones and is missing some. Of 90,000 to 100,000 clones listed, about 80% are singletons. The source material was CD4+ or CD8+ T cells sorted from blood, sampled in a trial of the OX40 agonist ivuxolimab. This rearrangement joins TRBV5-6 to TRBJ1-4, with 7 bases that match TRBD1. This receptor was obtained from an adult with an advanced solid tumor such as melanoma, head and neck, liver or kidney cancer. Here the CDR3 reads CASKSTGILTATNEKLFF. The CDR3 DNA sequence: TGTGCCAGCAAGTCGACAGGGATACTTACGGCAACTAATGAAAAACTGTTTTTT.